This T cell receptor (beta chain) appears in the sequencing data of a study of T cells in Graves' hyperthyroidism and ophthalmopathy. Regarding the study as a whole: Ophthalmopathy was model-predicted a median roughly 6.5 months pre-onset.

Comments on this clonotype: Its antigen is still unknown.

RNA transcripts provided the source from which TCR beta CDR3 regions were amplified. The TCR CDR3 first-round RT-PCR relied on the HTBI primer set. One entry per CDR3 protein, called by TCRdb with MiXCR from the multiplex PCR reads. The sample includes hundreds of thousands of distinct CDR3 sequences, approximately 21% of them seen just once. Exclusion criteria comprised uncontrolled infection, other autoimmune disease, pregnancy or lactation. Germline-derived CDR1 and CDR2 are SNHLY and FYNNEI. The CDR3 runs 15 residues. The ends lost 7 bases at V and 7 bases at J; junction bases unmatched: 7. The receptor comes from a man younger than 40 with Graves' ophthalmopathy. V usage is TRBV2 and J usage is TRBJ1-6; 10 positions match TRBD1. Material for sequencing was blood. The CDR3 spells CASNDRGLANSPLHF. CDR3 bases: TGTGCCAGCAATGACAGGGGGCTGGCGAATTCACCCCTCCACTTT.